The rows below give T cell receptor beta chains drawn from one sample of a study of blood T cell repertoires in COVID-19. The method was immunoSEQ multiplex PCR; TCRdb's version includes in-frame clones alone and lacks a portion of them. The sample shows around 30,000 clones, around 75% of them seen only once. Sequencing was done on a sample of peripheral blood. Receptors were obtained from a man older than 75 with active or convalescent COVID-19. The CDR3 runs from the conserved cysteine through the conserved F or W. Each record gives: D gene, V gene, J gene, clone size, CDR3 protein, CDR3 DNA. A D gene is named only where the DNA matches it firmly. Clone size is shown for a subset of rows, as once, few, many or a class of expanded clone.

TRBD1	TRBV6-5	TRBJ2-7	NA	CASTWDRSSYEQYF	TGTGCCAGCACCTGGGACAGGAGCTCCTACGAGCAGTACTTC
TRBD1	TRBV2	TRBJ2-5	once	CASHSTGVRKTQYF	TGTGCCAGCCACAGTACAGGGGTTAGGAAGACCCAGTACTTC
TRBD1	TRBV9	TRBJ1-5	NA	CASSVRGHTTGGEGNQPQHF	TGTGCCAGCAGCGTAAGGGGACACACTACAGGGGGCGAGGGCAATCAGCCCCAGCATTTT
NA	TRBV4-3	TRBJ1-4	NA	CASSQEFGEKLFF	TGCGCCAGCAGCCAAGAGTTCGGTGAAAAACTGTTTTTT
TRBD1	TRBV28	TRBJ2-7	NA	CASSRDRDYEQYF	TGTGCCAGCAGTAGGGACAGGGACTACGAGCAGTACTTC
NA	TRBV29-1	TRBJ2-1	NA	CSVEGTPKYNEQFF	TGCAGCGTTGAAGGGACTCCGAAGTACAATGAGCAGTTCTTC
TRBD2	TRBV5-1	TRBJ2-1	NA	CASSSGLALFDEQFF	TGCGCCAGCAGCTCGGGACTAGCCCTGTTTGATGAGCAGTTCTTC
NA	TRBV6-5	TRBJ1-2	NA	CASTSGQTFYGYTF	TGTGCCAGCACCTCAGGACAGACTTTCTATGGCTACACCTTC
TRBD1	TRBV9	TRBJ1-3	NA	CASSPGTVGNTIYF	TGTGCCAGCAGCCCGGGGACAGTTGGAAACACCATATATTTT
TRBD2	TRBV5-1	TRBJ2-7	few	CASRLAGNSYEQYF	TGCGCCAGCAGGCTAGCGGGTAACTCCTACGAGCAGTACTTC
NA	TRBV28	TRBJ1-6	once	CASSPSGSPLHF	TGTGCCAGCAGTCCATCAGGTTCACCCCTCCACTTT
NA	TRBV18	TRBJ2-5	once	CASSQQRASQETQYF	TGTGCCAGCTCCCAGCAGCGGGCCAGCCAAGAGACCCAGTACTTC
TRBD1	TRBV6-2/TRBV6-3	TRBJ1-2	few	CASSYAPTGNYGYTF	TGTGCCAGCAGTTACGCACCGACAGGGAACTATGGCTACACCTTC
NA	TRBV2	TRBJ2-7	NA	CASVAPLTYEQYF	TGTGCCAGCGTGGCCCCCTTAACCTACGAGCAGTACTTC
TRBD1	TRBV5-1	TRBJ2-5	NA	CASSLPGQGQTQYF	TGCGCCAGCAGCTTGCCCGGACAGGGGCAGACCCAGTACTTC
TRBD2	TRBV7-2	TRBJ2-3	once	CASSLNLGGTDTQYF	TGTGCCAGCAGCTTAAACCTGGGAGGGACAGATACGCAGTATTTT
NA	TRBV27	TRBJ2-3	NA	CASSEPVGGLADTQYF	TGTGCCAGCAGCGAGCCGGTGGGGGGGCTGGCAGATACGCAGTATTTT
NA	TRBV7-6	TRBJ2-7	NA	CASSLGVGGSYEQYF	TGTGCCAGCAGCTTAGGAGTAGGCGGCTCCTACGAGCAGTACTTC
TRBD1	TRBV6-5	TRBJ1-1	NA	CASRPGGGFTEAFF	TGTGCCAGCAGGCCAGGGGGCGGATTTACTGAAGCTTTCTTT
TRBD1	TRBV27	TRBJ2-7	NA	CASSGGQGGAYEQYF	TGTGCCAGCAGTGGGGGACAGGGGGGGGCCTACGAGCAGTACTTC
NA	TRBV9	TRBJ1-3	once	CASSVGESGNTIYF	TGTGCCAGCAGCGTCGGGGAATCTGGAAACACCATATATTTT
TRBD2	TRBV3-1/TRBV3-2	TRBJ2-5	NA	CASSHLVAGGGETQYF	TGTGCCAGCAGCCATCTCGTAGCGGGAGGGGGGGAGACCCAGTACTTC
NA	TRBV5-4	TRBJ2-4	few	CASSLWSAGIYKNIQYF	TGTGCCAGCAGCTTGTGGTCCGCGGGGATATACAAAAACATTCAGTACTTC